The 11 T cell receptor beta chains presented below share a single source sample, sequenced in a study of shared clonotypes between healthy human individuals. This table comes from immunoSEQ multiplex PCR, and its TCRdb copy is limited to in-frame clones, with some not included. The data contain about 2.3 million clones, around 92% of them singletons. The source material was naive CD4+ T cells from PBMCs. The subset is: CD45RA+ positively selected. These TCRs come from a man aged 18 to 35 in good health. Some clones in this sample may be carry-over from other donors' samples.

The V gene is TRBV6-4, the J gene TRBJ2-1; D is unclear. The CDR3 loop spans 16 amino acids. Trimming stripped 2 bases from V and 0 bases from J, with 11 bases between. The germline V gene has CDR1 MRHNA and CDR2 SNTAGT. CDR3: CASSDDPGRSYNEQFF. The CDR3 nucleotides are TGTGCCAGCAGTGACGACCCAGGTCGCTCCTACAATGAGCAGTTCTTC.

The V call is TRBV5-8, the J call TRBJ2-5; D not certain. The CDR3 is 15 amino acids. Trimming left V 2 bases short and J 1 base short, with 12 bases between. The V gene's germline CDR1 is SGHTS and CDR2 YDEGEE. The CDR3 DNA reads TGTGCCAGCAGCTTTTCTCCGGCAGGCCAAGAGACCCAGTACTTC. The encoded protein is CASSFSPAGQETQYF.

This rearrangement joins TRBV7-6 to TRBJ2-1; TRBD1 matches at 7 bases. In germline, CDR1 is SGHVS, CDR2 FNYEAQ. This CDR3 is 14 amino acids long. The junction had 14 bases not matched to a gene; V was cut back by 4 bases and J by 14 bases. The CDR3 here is CASSSDRAASSKFF. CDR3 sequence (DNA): TGTGCCAGCAGCTCCGACAGGGCCGCCAGCAGCAAGTTCTTC.

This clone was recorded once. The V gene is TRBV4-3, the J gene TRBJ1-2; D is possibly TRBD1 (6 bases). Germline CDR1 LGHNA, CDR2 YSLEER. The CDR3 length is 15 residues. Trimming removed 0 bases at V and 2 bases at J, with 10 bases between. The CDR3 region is CASSQDPQGNYGYTF. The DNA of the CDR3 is TGCGCCAGCAGCCAAGATCCGCAGGGGAACTATGGCTACACCTTC.

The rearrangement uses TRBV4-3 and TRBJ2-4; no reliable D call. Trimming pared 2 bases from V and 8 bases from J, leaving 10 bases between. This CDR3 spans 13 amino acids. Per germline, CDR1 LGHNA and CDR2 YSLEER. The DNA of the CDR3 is TGCGCCAGCAGCCAAAACGTAGCATACATTCAGTACTTC. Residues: CASSQNVAYIQYF.

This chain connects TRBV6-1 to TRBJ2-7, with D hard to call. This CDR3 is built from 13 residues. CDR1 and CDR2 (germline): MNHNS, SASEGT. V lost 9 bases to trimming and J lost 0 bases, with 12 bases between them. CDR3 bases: TGTGCCAGTGAAGGCGGTAACTCCTACGAGCAGTACTTC. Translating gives CASEGGNSYEQYF.

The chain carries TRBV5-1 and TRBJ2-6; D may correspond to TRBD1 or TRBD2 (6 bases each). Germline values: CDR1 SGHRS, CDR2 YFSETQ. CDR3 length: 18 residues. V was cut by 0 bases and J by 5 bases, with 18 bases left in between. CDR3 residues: CASSLVPGVQGRANVLTF. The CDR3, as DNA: TGCGCCAGCAGCTTGGTTCCGGGAGTCCAGGGGAGGGCCAACGTCCTGACTTTC.

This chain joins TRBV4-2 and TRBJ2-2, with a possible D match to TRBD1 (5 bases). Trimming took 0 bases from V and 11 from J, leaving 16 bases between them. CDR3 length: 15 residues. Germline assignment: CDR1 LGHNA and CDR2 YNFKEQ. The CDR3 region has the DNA TGTGCCAGCAGCCAAGATGTGGCTAGGGGTGTTGAGCTGTTTTTT. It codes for CASSQDVARGVELFF.

CDR3 DNA: TGTGCCAGCTCACCGCAACAGGGTCCGGGGGAGACCCAGTACTTC. It encodes CASSPQQGPGETQYF. The chain has TRBV18 and TRBJ2-5, with D tentatively TRBD1 (6 bases). The CDR3 has 15 residues. V lost 3 bases to trimming and J lost 5 bases, with 16 bases between them. The germline V gene has CDR1 KGHSH and CDR2 LQKENI.

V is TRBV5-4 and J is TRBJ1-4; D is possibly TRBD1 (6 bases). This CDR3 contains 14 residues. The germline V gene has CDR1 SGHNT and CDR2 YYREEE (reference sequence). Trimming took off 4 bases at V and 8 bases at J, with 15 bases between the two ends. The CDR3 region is CASSNSRGGEKLFF. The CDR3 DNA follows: TGTGCCAGCAGCAATTCCAGGGGTGGGGAAAAACTGTTTTTT.

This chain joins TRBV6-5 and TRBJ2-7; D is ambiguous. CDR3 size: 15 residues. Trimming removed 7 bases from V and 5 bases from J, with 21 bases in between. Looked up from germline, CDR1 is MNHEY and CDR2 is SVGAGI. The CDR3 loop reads CASTNTAVGSHEQYF. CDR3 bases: TGTGCCAGCACCAACACCGCGGTGGGCAGCCACGAGCAGTACTTC.